This is a list of T cell receptor beta chains from one sample in a study of blood T cell repertoires in COVID-19. Clones were read by immunoSEQ multiplex PCR, and TCRdb kept only the in-frame ones, dropping some. The data show roughly 240,000 clones, 85% seen once. Sequences were obtained from peripheral blood. All receptors come from a man aged 50-60 years with COVID-19, enrolled during active disease. Each CDR3 is given with its conserved first and last residue.

j_gene: TRBJ1-2; v_gene: TRBV3-1/TRBV3-2; CDR3aa: CASSQAEGAYYGYTF
j_gene: TRBJ1-1; v_gene: TRBV24-1; CDR3aa: CATSNPGTEAFF
j_gene: TRBJ2-3; v_gene: TRBV10-3; CDR3aa: CAIGASTDTQYF
j_gene: TRBJ1-2; v_gene: TRBV29-1; CDR3aa: CSARRGNYGYTF
j_gene: TRBJ1-3; v_gene: TRBV5-1; CDR3aa: CASSYGGSSGNTIYF
j_gene: TRBJ2-1; v_gene: TRBV4-1; CDR3aa: CASNEFWGGNNEQFF
j_gene: TRBJ1-6; v_gene: TRBV6-5; CDR3aa: CASSYNRRANSPLHF
j_gene: TRBJ1-5; v_gene: TRBV28; CDR3aa: CASSLEQVIDQPQHF
j_gene: TRBJ1-1; v_gene: TRBV6-5; CDR3aa: CASTRAPGGTEAFF
j_gene: TRBJ2-5; v_gene: TRBV5-4; CDR3aa: CASRPDYSQETQYF
j_gene: TRBJ1-3; v_gene: TRBV30; CDR3aa: CAWSNRLGRNGNTIYF
j_gene: TRBJ1-6; v_gene: TRBV5-5; CDR3aa: CASSLGTGNLSPLHF
j_gene: TRBJ2-7; v_gene: TRBV3-1/TRBV3-2; CDR3aa: CASSQTGNYEQYF
j_gene: TRBJ2-3; v_gene: TRBV9; CDR3aa: CASSPTSGGAPRDTQYF
j_gene: TRBJ1-4; v_gene: TRBV5-1; CDR3aa: CASSTQGAHNEKLFF
j_gene: TRBJ2-2; v_gene: TRBV7-9; CDR3aa: CASSLSRAFTGELFF
j_gene: TRBJ2-1; v_gene: TRBV12-3/TRBV12-4; CDR3aa: CASSYYLYNEQFF
j_gene: TRBJ2-4; v_gene: TRBV4-1; CDR3aa: CASSAYRGLAKNIQYF
j_gene: TRBJ1-1; v_gene: TRBV4-3; CDR3aa: CASSQDPFLNTEAFF
j_gene: TRBJ2-3; v_gene: TRBV5-1; CDR3aa: CASSLTGADTQYF
j_gene: TRBJ2-7; v_gene: TRBV19; CDR3aa: CASSMSAGRVYEQYF
j_gene: TRBJ1-3; v_gene: TRBV11-2; CDR3aa: CASSPGHSGNTIYF
j_gene: TRBJ2-2; v_gene: TRBV5-1; CDR3aa: CASSLLNSLSSGELFF
j_gene: TRBJ2-2; v_gene: TRBV7-3; CDR3aa: CASSLAGGNTGELFF
j_gene: TRBJ2-5; v_gene: TRBV20-1; CDR3aa: CSASGTSGGAGETQYF
j_gene: TRBJ1-5; v_gene: TRBV29-1; CDR3aa: CSVGGVRNQPQHF
j_gene: TRBJ1-5; v_gene: TRBV6-1; CDR3aa: CASSEGQIYSNQPQHF
j_gene: TRBJ2-2; v_gene: TRBV7-3; CDR3aa: CASSLGLLNTGELFF
j_gene: TRBJ1-2; v_gene: TRBV7-3; CDR3aa: CASIPDRYGYTF
j_gene: TRBJ2-3; v_gene: TRBV28; CDR3aa: CASSEHGGTDTQYF
j_gene: TRBJ2-7; v_gene: TRBV4-2; CDR3aa: CASSQDHTGLAAYEQYF
j_gene: TRBJ2-7; v_gene: TRBV7-8; CDR3aa: CASSSSLGTGSYEQYF
j_gene: TRBJ2-3; v_gene: TRBV12-5; CDR3aa: CASGFSTDTQYF
j_gene: TRBJ2-7; v_gene: TRBV7-9; CDR3aa: CASSLGGGSDEQYF
j_gene: TRBJ2-1; v_gene: TRBV5-6; CDR3aa: CASRPGQEYNEQFF
j_gene: TRBJ2-7; v_gene: TRBV7-3; CDR3aa: CASSPTPQGYEQYF
j_gene: TRBJ1-2; v_gene: TRBV30; CDR3aa: CAWSPTTGLGGYTF
j_gene: TRBJ2-7; v_gene: TRBV11-2; CDR3aa: CASSLGGSGINYEQYF
j_gene: TRBJ2-2; v_gene: TRBV20-1; CDR3aa: CSASPPGQGGTGELFF
j_gene: TRBJ1-1; v_gene: TRBV12-3/TRBV12-4; CDR3aa: CASSYRHNTEAFF
j_gene: TRBJ2-1; v_gene: TRBV27; CDR3aa: CASSLREAGYNEQFF
j_gene: TRBJ1-1; v_gene: TRBV4-2; CDR3aa: CASSQDRGFTEAFF
j_gene: TRBJ2-1; v_gene: TRBV5-4; CDR3aa: CASSKSGGSLAYNEQFF
j_gene: TRBJ1-2; v_gene: TRBV28; CDR3aa: CASSLSGPGVGGYTF
j_gene: TRBJ1-2; v_gene: TRBV4-1; CDR3aa: CASSLTGLSYGYTF
j_gene: TRBJ2-7; v_gene: TRBV4-3; CDR3aa: CASSQDWTGSSYEQYF
j_gene: TRBJ2-7; v_gene: TRBV7-6; CDR3aa: CASRGAQGIGGEQYF
j_gene: TRBJ1-5; v_gene: TRBV28; CDR3aa: CASSFGGGGNQPQHF
j_gene: TRBJ1-3; v_gene: TRBV27; CDR3aa: CASSLPPDGLSGNTIYF
j_gene: TRBJ2-7; v_gene: TRBV4-1; CDR3aa: CASSQDLAATYEQYF
j_gene: TRBJ2-7; v_gene: TRBV5-4; CDR3aa: CATLPGQGSHEQYF
j_gene: TRBJ1-1; v_gene: TRBV5-1; CDR3aa: CASGRQGPPNTEAFF
j_gene: TRBJ2-7; v_gene: TRBV6-2/TRBV6-3; CDR3aa: CASSYIGDSYEQYF